These T cell receptor beta chains were read from a single sample in a study of T-cell memory formation after mild COVID-19. TCRdb called the 5' RACE reads again in MiXCR, with one record for every CDR3 protein. The sample carries around 13,000 distinct CDR3 sequences, approximately 12% recorded once. Sequenced input: PBMCs or a T cell subset sorted from them (not recorded which). These receptors were taken from an adult woman who had mild COVID-19 (a few samples of this study predate the infection). Cell type and time point are not known. CDR3s include the opening cysteine and the closing phenylalanine or tryptophan. Fields, in order: clone size, D gene, J gene, V gene, CDR3 protein, CDR3 DNA. A D gene is named only where the DNA matches it firmly. Some rows have no size entry. The others give once, few or many, or a class for an expanded clone.

few TRBD1 TRBJ1-2 TRBV30 CAWMTGGGYTF TGTGCCTGGATGACAGGGGGTGGCTACACCTTC
many NA TRBJ1-6 TRBV6-5 CASSLLNSPLHF TGTGCCAGCAGTCTCCTAAATTCACCCCTCCACTTT
many NA TRBJ2-7 TRBV7-6 CASSLSHSAPTYEQYF TGTGCCAGCAGCTTATCTCATTCCGCTCCCACCTACGAGCAGTACTTC
medium-sized NA TRBJ2-1 TRBV7-9 CASSSSIANEQFF TGTGCCAGCAGCTCCTCTATTGCCAATGAGCAGTTCTTC
many TRBD2 TRBJ2-1 TRBV19 CASNSPLAGGPHEQFF TGTGCCAGCAATTCCCCACTAGCGGGAGGGCCACATGAGCAGTTCTTC
medium-sized NA TRBJ2-7 TRBV7-9 CVGGISHEQYF TGTGTTGGAGGGATCAGCCACGAGCAGTACTTC
many TRBD2 TRBJ2-7 TRBV7-9 CASSTSGTYEQYF TGTGCCAGCAGTACTAGCGGAACCTACGAGCAGTACTTC
many NA TRBJ1-1 TRBV7-9 CASSLVVGFAEAFF TGTGCCAGCAGCTTAGTAGTAGGGTTCGCTGAAGCTTTCTTT
many NA TRBJ2-3 TRBV4-3 CASSQGRAPTDTQYF TGCGCCAGCAGCCAAGGAAGGGCTCCCACAGATACGCAGTATTTT
many NA TRBJ2-1 TRBV29-1 CSVEYRVNEQFF TGCAGCGTCGAATACAGGGTCAATGAGCAGTTCTTC
many TRBD1 TRBJ1-2 TRBV12-3/TRBV12-4 CASSLDRVSAKYGYTF TGTGCCAGCAGTCTTGACAGGGTGTCAGCTAAGTATGGCTACACCTTC
NA NA TRBJ1-2 TRBV5-1 CASSLSGTNDGYTF TGCGCCAGCAGCTTGAGTGGGACCAACGATGGCTACACCTTC
many NA TRBJ1-4 TRBV11-3 CASSGQPNEKLFF TGTGCCAGCAGCGGGCAGCCTAATGAAAAACTGTTTTTT
many NA TRBJ1-3 TRBV7-9 CASRGRGNTIYF TGTGCCAGCAGGGGTCGAGGAAACACCATATATTTT
NA NA TRBJ1-2 TRBV15 CATSMGGTNYGYTF TGTGCCACCAGCATGGGGGGAACTAACTATGGCTACACCTTC
many TRBD1 TRBJ1-5 TRBV18 CASSPWPGTAFSNQPQHF TGTGCCAGCTCACCATGGCCCGGGACAGCATTTAGCAATCAGCCCCAGCATTTT
many NA TRBJ2-2 TRBV24-1 CATSDLTRTADTGELFF TGTGCCACCAGTGATCTGACCCGAACGGCGGACACCGGGGAGCTGTTTTTT
once NA TRBJ2-7 TRBV12-3/TRBV12-4 CASSLAGGQTYEQYF TGTGCCAGCAGTTTAGCAGGCGGACAGACCTACGAGCAGTACTTC
many NA TRBJ2-7 TRBV5-1 CASSPKTTSSYEQYF TGCGCCAGCAGCCCAAAAACCACGAGCTCCTACGAGCAGTACTTC
many TRBD2 TRBJ2-7 TRBV7-2 CASSEAGGIYEQYF TGTGCCAGCAGCGAGGCGGGAGGCATCTACGAGCAGTACTTC
many TRBD2 TRBJ2-3 TRBV7-9 CASSLELAGVADTQYF TGTGCCAGCAGCTTAGAACTAGCGGGAGTGGCAGATACGCAGTATTTT
many TRBD2 TRBJ2-7 TRBV19 CASSRTSGIGEQYF TGTGCCAGTAGTCGTACTAGCGGGATTGGTGAGCAGTACTTC
many TRBD2 TRBJ2-7 TRBV13 CASSLGLAAPYEQYF TGTGCCAGCAGCTTAGGGCTAGCGGCCCCCTACGAGCAGTACTTC
many NA TRBJ2-6 TRBV7-2 CASSSLGPGANVLTF TGTGCCAGCAGCTCTTTGGGGCCTGGGGCCAACGTCCTGACTTTC
once NA TRBJ2-1 TRBV7-2 CASSLARHEQFF TGTGCCAGCAGCTTAGCGCGACACGAGCAGTTCTTC
NA TRBD2 TRBJ2-3 TRBV6-2/TRBV6-3 CASSYMGLAGGQRTDTQYF TGTGCCAGCAGTTACATGGGACTAGCGGGGGGCCAGCGCACAGATACGCAGTATTTT
many NA TRBJ2-7 TRBV21-1 CASNKPGGIEQYF TGTGCCAGCAACAAACCAGGGGGCATCGAGCAGTACTTC
NA NA TRBJ2-3 TRBV7-2 CASSSQGARIIDTQYF TGTGCCAGCAGCTCCCAGGGTGCTAGGATCATAGATACGCAGTATTTT
NA TRBD2 TRBJ2-3 TRBV19 CASTLLGGGAEAQYF TGTGCCAGTACCCTCCTCGGCGGGGGGGCTGAGGCGCAGTATTTT
many NA TRBJ1-1 TRBV10-3 CAIQGTNTEAFF TGTGCCATTCAGGGGACGAACACTGAAGCTTTCTTT
many NA TRBJ2-1 TRBV3-1 CASSQDLGAPGPYNEQFF TGTGCCAGCAGCCAAGATCTAGGGGCCCCCGGTCCTTACAATGAGCAGTTCTTC
many NA TRBJ2-7 TRBV9 CASSSHFGGLEQYF TGTGCCAGCAGCTCACATTTTGGGGGCCTAGAGCAGTACTTC
many TRBD1 TRBJ2-1 TRBV12-3/TRBV12-4 CASSLYPFDRVGDNEQFF TGTGCCAGCAGTTTATATCCCTTCGACAGGGTAGGTGACAATGAGCAGTTCTTC
many NA TRBJ2-7 TRBV5-1 CASSFDSGRTGYEQYF TGCGCCAGCAGCTTCGACTCAGGGCGTACGGGCTACGAGCAGTACTTC
many TRBD1 TRBJ1-3 TRBV12-3/TRBV12-4 CASSPDRAYTIYF TGTGCCAGCAGTCCAGACAGGGCCTACACCATATATTTT
many NA TRBJ2-1 TRBV7-9 CASSLDGWTVTFYNEQFF TGTGCCAGCAGCTTAGATGGATGGACAGTCACCTTCTACAATGAGCAGTTCTTC
once NA TRBJ1-4 TRBV4-3 CASSQDWGEKLFF TGCGCCAGCAGCCAAGATTGGGGGGAAAAACTGTTTTTT
many TRBD1 TRBJ1-1 TRBV7-9 CASSLGTGEAFF TGTGCCAGCAGCTTAGGGACAGGGGAAGCTTTCTTT
medium-sized TRBD2 TRBJ2-3 TRBV5-1 CASSFPLAGGGTDTQYF TGCGCCAGCAGCTTCCCCCTAGCGGGGGGGGGCACAGATACGCAGTATTTT
NA NA TRBJ2-1 TRBV12-3/TRBV12-4 CASSLEEEWSYNEQFF TGTGCCAGCAGTTTGGAGGAGGAGTGGTCCTACAATGAGCAGTTCTTC
NA TRBD1 TRBJ2-7 TRBV27 CASSSLRWTGLSYEQYF TGTGCCAGCAGTTCATTAAGATGGACAGGCCTGTCCTACGAGCAGTACTTC
many NA TRBJ2-7 TRBV6-6 CASSDPPYEQYF TGTGCCAGCAGTGATCCCCCCTACGAGCAGTACTTC
many NA TRBJ2-7 TRBV5-1 CASRLWEWPPDEQYF TGCGCCAGCAGACTTTGGGAGTGGCCACCTGATGAGCAGTACTTC
many NA TRBJ2-3 TRBV30 CAWSEGTSTDTQYF TGTGCCTGGAGTGAAGGGACTAGCACAGATACGCAGTATTTT
many TRBD2 TRBJ2-7 TRBV19 CASSPGLDTYEQYF TGTGCCAGTAGCCCGGGACTAGACACCTACGAGCAGTACTTC
many NA TRBJ1-3 TRBV7-9 CASSPTGNTIYF TGTGCCAGCAGCCCGACGGGAAACACCATATATTTT
many TRBD2 TRBJ2-3 TRBV6-5 CASSPGLITDTQYF TGTGCCAGCAGTCCGGGACTAATCACAGATACGCAGTATTTT
NA NA TRBJ2-3 TRBV29-1 CSVRRDMADTQYF TGCAGCGTTCGGCGGGACATGGCAGATACGCAGTATTTT
once NA TRBJ1-2 TRBV15 CATSRDLRREAGYTF TGTGCCACCAGCAGAGATCTCAGAAGGGAAGCTGGCTACACCTTC
many TRBD2 TRBJ2-3 TRBV5-1 CASSLSSGGAADTQYF TGCGCCAGCAGCTTATCGAGCGGGGGGGCCGCAGATACGCAGTATTTT
many NA TRBJ1-1 TRBV7-6 CASSSTRDTVNTEAFF TGTGCCAGCAGCTCCACCCGGGACACCGTTAACACTGAAGCTTTCTTT